A single sample gave rise to the 15 T cell receptor beta chains below, sequenced in a study of blood T cell repertoires in COVID-19. Repertoires were generated with immunoSEQ multiplex PCR, while TCRdb's copy carries only in-frame clones and drops some. The table lists over 150,000 clones, approximately 83% of them singletons. Sequenced material: peripheral blood. These receptors were collected from a woman older than 75 with acute or convalescent COVID-19.

The chain carries TRBV19 and TRBJ1-6; D gene ambiguous. Germline loops: CDR1 LNHDA, CDR2 SQIVND (reference sequence). The CDR3 is made up of 14 amino acids. The V and J ends lost 7 bases and 5 bases respectively, with 12 bases between them. The CDR3, as DNA: TGTGCCAGTAAGGACTTACCAGATAATTCACCCCTCCACTTT. Translation: CASKDLPDNSPLHF.

This clone was seen only a few times. The chain carries TRBV6-1 and TRBJ2-7, with D perhaps matching TRBD2 (5 bases). V was clipped by 2 bases and J by 5 bases, with 19 bases between them. The CDR3 covers 16 residues. Germline CDR1 reads MNHNS; CDR2 reads SASEGT. CDR3 nucleotide sequence: TGTGCCAGCAGTGAAAAGAGGGCTTTACCTGGCCACGAGCAGTACTTC. Encoded protein: CASSEKRALPGHEQYF.

The rearrangement uses TRBV30 and TRBJ1-2, with D possibly TRBD1 on 6 matching bases. The CDR3 has 15 amino acids. Trimming shortened V by 4 bases and J by 2 bases, and 17 bases separated the two germline ends. CDR1 GTSNPN and CDR2 SVGIG come from the germline V gene (reference sequence). The CDR3 here is CAWTANRASNYGYTF. The DNA for the CDR3 is TGTGCCTGGACAGCGAACAGGGCGTCGAACTATGGCTACACCTTC. Complete variable domain (other parts from reference TRBV30 and TRBJ1-2): SQTIHQWPATLVQPVGSPLSLECTVEGTSNPNLYWYRQAAGRGLQLLFYSVGIGQISSEVPQNLSASRPQDRQFILSSKKLLLSDSGFYLCAWTANRASNYGYTFGSGTRLTVV.

The V call is TRBV7-2, the J call TRBJ1-5, with 10 bases identical to TRBD1. After removal of 5 bases from V and 5 bases from J, the junction contained 6 bases not matched to a gene. CDR3 length: 15 amino acids. The germline gives CDR1 SGHTA, CDR2 FQGNSA. The CDR3 DNA is TGTGCCAGCAGCCTAAGGACAGGGGGATATCAGCCCCAGCATTTT. Protein product: CASSLRTGGYQPQHF.

This clone came up once. The V and J genes are TRBV3-1 (or the pseudogene TRBV3-2) and TRBJ1-1; 8 nucleotides match TRBD1. Trimming at V came to 2 bases and at J to 8 bases, leaving 1 base not matched to a gene. This CDR3 spans 12 amino acids. CDR1 LGHDT and CDR2 YNNKEL come from the germline V gene (reference sequence). The CDR3 here is CASSQRDREAFF. The CDR3 DNA is TGTGCCAGCAGCCAACGGGACAGGGAAGCTTTCTTT.

The chain has TRBV29-1 and TRBJ1-4; 7 bases map to TRBD1. The V gene end was trimmed by 5 bases and the J gene end by 4 bases; junction bases not matched to a gene: 4. CDR1 and CDR2 (germline): SQVTM, ANQGSEA. CDR3 length: 13 amino acids. The CDR3 spells CSVRGQLNEKLFF. DNA of the CDR3: TGCAGCGTTCGGGGACAGCTTAATGAAAAACTGTTTTTT.

V and J are TRBV2 and TRBJ1-5; D gene unclear. Germline V gene data show CDR1 as SNHLY and CDR2 as FYNNEI. This CDR3 is built from 12 residues. Trimming cost V 6 bases and J 11 bases, with 14 bases left between them. The CDR3 protein is CASSSVSLAQHF. The DNA of the CDR3 is TGTGCCAGCAGCTCAGTCAGTCTCGCCCAGCATTTT.

This chain connects TRBV4-1 to TRBJ1-1; D is perhaps TRBD1 (5 bases). Germline V gene sequence: CDR1 MGHRA, CDR2 YSYEKL. V shed 6 bases and J shed 5 bases, with 13 bases lying between them. CDR3 length equals 13 residues. The CDR3 bases are TGCGCCAGCAGGCGGCAGGGAAGAACTGAAGCTTTCTTT. Translated, it gives CASRRQGRTEAFF.

This clone has only one observation. V is TRBV6-6 and J is TRBJ2-3; weak D call: TRBD2 (5 bases). V lost 0 bases and J 4 bases, leaving 11 bases between the germline ends. The CDR3 is 15 residues long. Germline V CDR1 and CDR2: MNHNY, SVGAGI (reference sequence). CDR3 sequence: CASSYSTRVSDTQYF. The CDR3 bases are TGTGCCAGCAGTTACTCGACGAGGGTATCAGATACGCAGTATTTT.

This chain joins TRBV7-2 and TRBJ2-2; 11 positions match TRBD1. Unmatched junction bases numbered 3, after V lost 4 bases and J lost 2 bases. This CDR3 comprises 16 residues. CDR1 is SGHTA and CDR2 is FQGNSA in the germline V gene. In nucleotides, the CDR3 is TGTGCCAGCAGCTGGGGACAGGGGGGAAACACCGGGGAGCTGTTTTTT. Its protein product is CASSWGQGGNTGELFF.

This chain connects TRBV7-9 to TRBJ2-7; 8 bases fit TRBD1. The CDR3 is made up of 13 amino acids. Germline trimming cut 8 bases from V and 5 bases from J; bases unmatched to any gene: 8. Germline V gene data show CDR1 as SEHNR and CDR2 as FQNEAQ (reference sequence). DNA for the CDR3: TGTGCCAGCGGTCAACAGGGGGGTAACGAGCAGTACTTC. This gives the protein CASGQQGGNEQYF. The variable domain in full, with the rest retrieved from reference TRBV7-9 and TRBJ2-7, is DTGVSQNPRHKITKRGQNVTFRCDPISEHNRLYWYRQTLGQGPEFLTYFQNEAQLEKSRLLSDRFSAERPKGSFSTLEIQRTEQGDSAMYLCASGQQGGNEQYFGPGTRLTVT.

The gene calls are TRBV5-1 and TRBJ2-1; 8 positions match TRBD2. This CDR3 is built from 17 residues. Germline V CDR1 and CDR2: SGHRS, YFSETQ. V lost 0 bases and J lost 15; bases outside the gene matches: 20. CDR3 DNA sequence: TGCGCCAGCAGCTTGGAGACGGGGACTAGTATTCCGCGCGGTCGGTTCTTC. This sequence encodes CASSLETGTSIPRGRFF.

The rearrangement links TRBV19 to TRBJ1-5; D remains unclear. The CDR3 contains 15 residues. Looked up from germline, CDR1 is LNHDA and CDR2 is SQIVND (reference sequence). V was cut by 3 bases and J by 0 bases, with 9 bases left in between. This chain's CDR3 is CASSMNRVSNQPQHF. Written as DNA, the CDR3 is TGTGCCAGTAGTATGAATCGAGTTAGCAATCAGCCCCAGCATTTT.

CDR3: CASSLATGSALAKNIQYF. In nucleotides, the CDR3 is TGTGCCAGCAGCTTAGCGACGGGGTCGGCCTTAGCCAAAAACATTCAGTACTTC. The V gene is TRBV7-2, the J gene TRBJ2-4, with D perhaps matching TRBD2 (5 bases). The germline CDR1 and CDR2 sequences are SGHTA and FQGNSA. V was cut by 0 bases and J by 0 bases, with 15 bases left in between. The CDR3 has 18 amino acids.

The rearrangement joins TRBV7-9 to TRBJ1-1; D unclear. The V gene lost 0 bases and the J gene lost 1 base, with 6 bases spanning the gap. The germline V gene has CDR1 SEHNR and CDR2 FQNEAQ (reference sequence). The CDR3 runs to 14 residues. The CDR3 DNA is TGTGCCAGCAGCTTAGCCACCAGGAACACTGAAGCTTTCTTT. Its protein is CASSLATRNTEAFF. The full variable domain, rest sourced from reference TRBV7-9 and TRBJ1-1, is DTGVSQNPRHKITKRGQNVTFRCDPISEHNRLYWYRQTLGQGPEFLTYFQNEAQLEKSRLLSDRFSAERPKGSFSTLEIQRTEQGDSAMYLCASSLATRNTEAFFGQGTRLTVV.